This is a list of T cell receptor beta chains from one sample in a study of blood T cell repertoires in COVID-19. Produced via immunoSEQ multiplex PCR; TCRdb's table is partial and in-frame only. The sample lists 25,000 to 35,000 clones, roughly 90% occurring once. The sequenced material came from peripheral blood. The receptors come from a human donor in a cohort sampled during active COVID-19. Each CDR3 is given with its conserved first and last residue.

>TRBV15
CATSSDRAGANVLTF
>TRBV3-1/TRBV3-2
CASSSAIDGEQYF
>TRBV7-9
CASSPRQGTIYEQYF
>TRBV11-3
CASSQGLVGDTQYF
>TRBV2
CATLQGSGNTIYF
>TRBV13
CASSLGGERGRYEQYF
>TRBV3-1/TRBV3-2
CASSHRGLHSYEQYF
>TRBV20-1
CSASLTGTNYNEQFF
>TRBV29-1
CSAESGNTIYF
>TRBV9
CASRTQGGYTF
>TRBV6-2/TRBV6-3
CASSYPQPGQSWVNQPQHF
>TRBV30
CAWSAGTGGSQPQHF
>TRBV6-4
CASSPSWGGATSTEAFF
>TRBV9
CASSSRGGGSYNEQFF
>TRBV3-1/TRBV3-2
CASSQGRQGTEAFF
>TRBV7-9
CASSRPWGLAFGELFF
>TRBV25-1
CASSASGVYSRSGNTIYF
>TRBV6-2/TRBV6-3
CASSYMAVYGYTF
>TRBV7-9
CASTPGGETQYF
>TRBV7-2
CASSLQREADTQYF
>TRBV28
CASSFPPQGSNSPLHF
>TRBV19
CASSIVGPASGISSYEQYF
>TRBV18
CASSQAGGGSSNQPQHF
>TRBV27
CASSDRAGVDEQYF
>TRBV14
CASSRVSFRDRTYEQYF
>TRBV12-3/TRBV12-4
CASSSEGSTAFF
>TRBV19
CASSPQGRDEQFF
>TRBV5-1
CASRSPSGQLQETQYF
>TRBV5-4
CASSPGTSDEQFF
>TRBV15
CATSNTWGQNYGYTF
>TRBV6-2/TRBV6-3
CASSYSGQTHISYEQYF
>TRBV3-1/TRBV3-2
CASSSRWTGETNEQYF
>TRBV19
CATEMGSRTEAFF
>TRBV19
CASSRVTNMNTEAFF
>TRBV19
CASSLRTGSYQETQYF
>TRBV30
CASSGSSYNEQFF